Below are 20 T cell receptor beta chains sequenced from a single sample in a study of shared T cell receptors in the human thymus. Assay: immunoSEQ multiplex PCR; the TCRdb copy retains only in-frame clones and omits some. The sample yields hundreds of thousands of clones, 85% to 90% seen once. The same data also contributed to another study, on human thymus T cells.

The sequenced sample was thymocytes. Every receptor here comes from a boy under two years old with a congenital heart defect.

V is TRBV10-2 and J is TRBJ1-5, with D perhaps matching TRBD1 (5 bases). Trimming removed 10 bases at V and 3 bases at J, with 19 bases between. The CDR3 is 15 amino acids. CDR1 and CDR2 (germline): WSHSY, SAAADI. This CDR3 is CATQSRAANNQPQHF. CDR3 DNA sequence: TGCGCCACGCAGAGCAGGGCAGCTAACAATCAGCCCCAGCATTTT.

This chain connects TRBV15 to TRBJ2-7, with D maybe TRBD1 (6 bases). The CDR3 is 14 residues long. Germline V gene sequence: CDR1 LNHNV, CDR2 YYDKDF (reference sequence). With 5 bases removed from V and 0 bases from J, the gap between germline ends came to 11 bases. CDR3 sequence: CATSGGHGSYEQYF. CDR3 DNA sequence: TGTGCCACCAGCGGGGGCCACGGCTCCTACGAGCAGTACTTC. Based on the CDR3 plus reference TRBV15 and TRBJ2-7, the full variable domain is DAMVIQNPRYQVTQFGKPVTLSCSQTLNHNVMYWYQQKSSQAPKLLFHYYDKDFNNEADTPDNFQSRRPNTSFCFLDIRSPGLGDTAMYLCATSGGHGSYEQYFGPGTRLTVT.

This rearrangement joins TRBV19 to TRBJ2-5; weak D call: TRBD1 (7 bases). Trimming removed 5 bases from V and 4 bases from J, with 26 bases in between. CDR1 and CDR2 (germline): LNHDA, SQIVND (reference sequence). The CDR3 contains 18 residues. Written as DNA, the CDR3 is TGTGCCAGTAGTCCCGCGGGACAGAAGTATATTAAAGCAGAGACCCAGTACTTC. Residues: CASSPAGQKYIKAETQYF. Filled out from reference TRBV19 and TRBJ2-5, the complete variable domain reads DGGITQSPKYLFRKEGQNVTLSCEQNLNHDAMYWYRQDPGQGLRLIYYSQIVNDFQKGDIAEGYSVSREKKESFPLTVTSAQKNPTAFYLCASSPAGQKYIKAETQYFGPGTRLLVL.

The genes are TRBV6-4 and TRBJ2-1, with a tentative D call TRBD2 (6 bases). The CDR3 sequence is 15 residues long. The germline V and J ends were trimmed by 0 bases and 3 bases, with 9 bases remaining between them. Germline loops: CDR1 MRHNA, CDR2 SNTAGT. As DNA, the CDR3 is TGTGCCAGCAGTGACTCTCCGGGACTCTACAATGAGCAGTTCTTC. Its protein is CASSDSPGLYNEQFF.

The chain uses TRBV27 and TRBJ2-2; tentatively, D is TRBD1 (5 bases). The germline V and J ends were trimmed by 9 bases and 4 bases, with 9 bases remaining between them. Germline CDR1 and CDR2: MNHEY and SMNVEV (reference sequence). The CDR3 covers 12 residues. CDR3 residues: CASQGPTGELFF. The CDR3 nucleotides are TGTGCCAGTCAGGGCCCCACCGGGGAGCTGTTTTTT.

This clone occurred a few times. The chain carries TRBV28 and TRBJ2-7; TRBD2 agrees at 7 bases. This CDR3 contains 17 residues. Losses at the gene ends were 2 bases for V and 1 base for J; bases not matched to a gene: 11. The germline CDR1 and CDR2 sequences are MDHEN and SYDVKM. The CDR3 sequence is CASSLPPPRAGSYEQYF. The DNA for the CDR3 is TGTGCCAGCAGTTTACCCCCCCCGAGAGCGGGATCCTACGAGCAGTACTTC.

This clone has more than one count but fewer than ten. The V and J genes are TRBV18 and TRBJ2-7; 10 bases are a match to TRBD2. This CDR3 has 15 residues. Germline V gene data show CDR1 as KGHSH and CDR2 as LQKENI. V dropped 3 bases and J dropped 3; count of bases not matched to a gene: 5. The CDR3 region is CASSPRLAGVYEQYF. CDR3 DNA sequence: TGTGCCAGCTCACCGAGGCTAGCGGGGGTCTACGAGCAGTACTTC. The full variable domain, completed using reference TRBV18 and TRBJ2-7, is NAGVMQNPRHLVRRRGQEARLRCSPMKGHSHVYWYRQLPEEGLKFMVYLQKENIIDESGMPKERFSAEFPKEGPSILRIQQVVRGDSAAYFCASSPRLAGVYEQYFGPGTRLTVT.

CDR3 in DNA: TGTGCCAGCAGCTTGGCTTTAGCTGGGGGCCCTACTAACTATGGCTACACCTTC. As protein: CASSLALAGGPTNYGYTF. The chain combines TRBV5-5 with TRBJ1-2; TRBD1 might be the D (6 bases). Germline loops: CDR1 SGHKS, CDR2 YYEKEE (reference sequence). Between the trimmed V and J ends, which lost 0 bases and 0 bases, there was a span of 18 bases. This CDR3 spans 18 amino acids.

This chain joins TRBV5-1 and TRBJ2-3; 10 nucleotides match TRBD2. Germline V gene sequence: CDR1 SGHRS, CDR2 YFSETQ. Trimming removed 5 bases from V and 2 bases from J; junction bases left unmatched: 5. CDR3 size: 15 residues. The CDR3 region is CASRSGLADTDTQYF. The CDR3 DNA reads TGCGCCAGCAGAAGTGGACTAGCGGACACAGATACGCAGTATTTT.

This clone has more than one count but fewer than ten. This chain uses TRBV7-8 with TRBJ2-7; TRBD2 aligns across 16 bases. This CDR3 is built from 15 residues. Germline values: CDR1 SGHVS, CDR2 FQNEAQ. The V gene end was trimmed by 5 bases and the J gene end by 7 bases; junction bases not matched to a gene: 5. In DNA form, the CDR3 reads TGTGCCAGCAGCCCACCGGGACTAGCGGGAGGGGAGCAGTACTTC. Protein: CASSPPGLAGGEQYF.

The chain employs TRBV11-2 and TRBJ2-6; TRBD2 aligns across 7 bases. Germline CDR1 and CDR2: SGHAT and FQNNGV. V was clipped by 2 bases and J by 2 bases; unmatched bases: 12. CDR3 size: 19 residues. CDR3 nucleotide sequence: TGTGCCAGCAGCTTATCTCACGGCGGGAGTAAGCCTGGGGCCAACGTCCTGACTTTC. It encodes CASSLSHGGSKPGANVLTF.

This chain links TRBV4-2 with TRBJ2-1, with 10 positions matching TRBD1. Germline CDR1 LGHNA, CDR2 YNFKEQ. The V segment lost 0 bases and the J segment 10 bases; nucleotides outside the gene matches: 9. This CDR3 is 16 amino acids long. CDR3 DNA sequence: TGTGCCAGCAGCCAAGATGCGGGACAGGGGCCAGAAGAGCAGTTCTTC. Protein product: CASSQDAGQGPEEQFF.

V and J are TRBV10-3 and TRBJ1-4, with D hard to call. Trimming pared 2 bases from V and 0 bases from J, leaving 16 bases between. This CDR3 comprises 18 residues. Germline values: CDR1 ENHRY, CDR2 SYGVKD. CDR3 DNA sequence: TGTGCCATCAGTGAGCCCCCTCCCCACGGTTCAACTAATGAAAAACTGTTTTTT. Protein: CAISEPPPHGSTNEKLFF.

The chain is built from TRBV14 and TRBJ2-3, with 7 bases fitting TRBD2. Unmatched junction bases numbered 11, after V lost 5 bases and J lost 0 bases. CDR3 length: 17 amino acids. The germline V gene encodes CDR1 SGHDN and CDR2 FVKESK. The CDR3 here is CASSSPSSGSSTDTQYF. DNA for the CDR3: TGTGCCAGCAGCAGCCCCTCTAGCGGCTCTAGCACAGATACGCAGTATTTT.

The gene calls are TRBV19 and TRBJ2-5; 7 nucleotides align to TRBD1. The CDR3 loop spans 11 amino acids. J was trimmed by 10 bases and V by 2 bases; bases with no gene match: 1. Germline V gene sequence: CDR1 LNHDA, CDR2 SQIVND (reference sequence). Here the CDR3 DNA reads TGTGCCAGTAGTATACAGGGGGACCAGTACTTC. It yields the protein CASSIQGDQYF.

This chain uses TRBV7-2 with TRBJ1-2, with TRBD1 as a possible D gene (6 bases). CDR3 length equals 16 residues. The germline gives CDR1 SGHTA, CDR2 FQGNSA. Trimming took 11 bases from V and 0 from J, leaving 22 bases between them. CDR3: CASRRGGLYSNYGYTF. In nucleotides, the CDR3 is TGTGCCTCTAGAAGGGGGGGGCTATATTCTAACTATGGCTACACCTTC.

This clone was observed a few times. V gene TRBV5-5 combines with J gene TRBJ1-2; no reliable D call. The CDR3 consists of 14 residues. Germline CDR1 and CDR2: SGHKS and YYEKEE (reference sequence). V lost 0 bases, J lost 6 bases, and 12 bases lay in between. CDR3: CASSLEGGRDGYTF. In DNA form, the CDR3 reads TGTGCCAGCAGCTTGGAAGGAGGAAGGGATGGCTACACCTTC.

For the CDR3, the DNA is TGTGCCAGCAGCATATTCAGGGGAGCGAACTATGGCTACACCTTC. As protein: CASSIFRGANYGYTF. V and J are TRBV6-1 and TRBJ1-2, with D possibly matching TRBD1 (6 bases). The CDR3 runs to 15 residues. Trimming removed 6 bases at V and 2 bases at J, with 16 bases between. Germline CDR1 reads MNHNS; CDR2 reads SASEGT.

This chain links TRBV19 with TRBJ2-7, with 14 bases aligning to TRBD2. The germline V gene encodes CDR1 LNHDA and CDR2 SQIVND (reference sequence). V gave up 3 bases and J gave up 0 bases; unmatched junction bases: 10. This CDR3 contains 19 residues. CDR3 loop: CASSMRGTSGRTSSYEQYF. CDR3 DNA sequence: TGTGCCAGTAGTATGAGGGGGACTAGCGGGAGAACGAGCTCCTACGAGCAGTACTTC. Full variable domain (missing parts from reference TRBV19 and TRBJ2-7): DGGITQSPKYLFRKEGQNVTLSCEQNLNHDAMYWYRQDPGQGLRLIYYSQIVNDFQKGDIAEGYSVSREKKESFPLTVTSAQKNPTAFYLCASSMRGTSGRTSSYEQYFGPGTRLTVT.

The V gene is TRBV11-2, the J gene TRBJ2-7; D is possibly TRBD2 (6 bases). Deletions cut 5 bases from V and 0 bases from J, with 23 bases between. Germline values: CDR1 SGHAT, CDR2 FQNNGV. The CDR3 spans 18 residues. The CDR3 coding sequence is TGTGCCAGCAGCGCGGGGCGGTATATTAAGGTAAGCTCCTACGAGCAGTACTTC. As protein: CASSAGRYIKVSSYEQYF. The full variable domain, rest sourced from reference TRBV11-2 and TRBJ2-7, is EAGVAQSPRYKIIEKRQSVAFWCNPISGHATLYWYQQILGQGPKLLIQFQNNGVVDDSQLPKDRFSAERLKGVDSTLKIQPAKLEDSAVYLCASSAGRYIKVSSYEQYFGPGTRLTVT.